What follows is one T cell receptor (beta chain) and its context. What this receptor recognizes is not known. This record belongs to a study of cytomegalovirus exposure and HLA in healthy donors listed by TCRdb under 2017. At the level of the whole study: An earlier analysis of several hundred of the donors reported roughly 300 Gb of sequence data and approximately 110 million unique TCR beta sequences from 150 million to 200 million T cells. Around 320 gigabases of sequencing data and around 87 million unique TCR sequences were included in an early release covering about 700 HLA-typed donors. Among the roughly 370 genotyped donors, approximately 76% belonged to the genetic ancestry cluster associated with self-reported Caucasian donors. The study aimed to test whether cataloging public T cell receptors could reveal signatures of past pathogen exposure. The study used immunosequencing to profile the T cell repertoires of under 700 subjects and linked those repertoires to cytomegalovirus serostatus. A separate validation cohort of approximately 120 different subjects was used in addition to the roughly 700-subject first cohort. High-throughput TCR immunosequencing, statistical association of individual TCRs with disease status, and machine learning were combined to predict cytomegalovirus infection status. A later analysis re-analyzed previously published TCR beta repertoires from roughly 600 donors and added high-resolution HLA genotyping to study TCR occurrence patterns. Rather than drawing on any new phenotypic data, the later analysis identified candidate immune exposures from TCR beta sequences and the way those sequences occurred across donors. An earlier analysis of 500 to 650 of the donors applied high-throughput TCR beta sequencing to assess whether each TCR beta V gene segment acted as functional or pseudogenic. Donor age, sex, ethnicity and CMV serostatus were compiled together with the repertoire data. Genome-wide SNP genotypes for about 65% of the 666 donors were used in a later genetic analysis, which treated that subset as a discovery cohort. All discovery cohort repertoires had been generated on a single sequencing platform. HLA typing included class I and class II loci at four-digit resolution. The number of typed donors differed by locus: roughly 620-640 for A, B, C, DRB1 and DQB1; 522 for DQA1; around 580 for DPA1; and about 450 for DPB1. A handful of DR-DQ haplotypes were handled as single units for association and clustering because linkage in the cohort was strong. Across 300 to 400 genotyped donors of the cohort, an average of about 240,000 unique TCR beta nucleotide sequences per donor were sequenced, and about a sixth of those sequences were non-productive. General conclusions and limits of the study: Immune exposure information for the cohort was limited to CMV serostatus. The cohort was sequenced for TCR beta chains only, and without alpha or paired-chain data the features that could be detected were limited. A further reported finding was that TCR beta sequences accurately predicted the HLA-A and HLA-B alleles for most subjects in the first cohort. Linkage disequilibrium might explain the correlated functional status among segregating V segments, but an unknown experimental factor could not be excluded. A later analysis reported that several top co-occurrence clusters appeared linked to parvovirus B19, influenza, CMV and Epstein-Barr virus. An earlier analysis of approximately 500 of the donors showed that most TCR beta V segments appeared in productive rearrangements either about 87% or about 30% of the time, which broadly matched IMGT annotations. A cluster of highly shared sequence variants was judged likely to represent a technical artifact of the sequencing pipeline. In a later analysis, about 17,000 TCR beta sequences were associated with specific HLA alleles at a false discovery rate of 0.05. An association between a missense DCLRE1C variant and V-gene and J-gene trimming of TCR beta chains was found in a later genetic analysis and replicated in an independent cohort. A few of the identified cytomegalovirus-associated TCR beta chains were confirmed in vitro to be specific for cytomegalovirus antigens. Because some donors lacked HLA typing at each locus, the association tests relied only on the typed subset. Roughly 15 rarely observed V segments, including chromosome 9 orphons, were excluded from the earlier analysis of about 610 of the donors because counts were too low. The study gave a list of more than 150 TCR beta chains associated with cytomegalovirus. When HLA alleles, especially DR and DQ, strongly co-occurred, attributing TCR associations to individual alleles was difficult. While some public TCRs were present in many individuals, most TCR sequences turned up only very rarely across donors. According to a later genetic analysis, donors in an Asian-associated ancestry cluster had fewer N-insertions in productive TCRs than the roughly 670-donor mean. Some IMGT-functional V segments, including TRBV6-2 and TRBV6-3, could not be distinguished by the 87-base-pair reads and were therefore excluded. Sequencing depth was assumed to be roughly uniform across donors in the presence/absence analyses, though that assumption may not hold. The authors suggested that the approach could potentially be generalized to other disease states and immunological phenotypes. Compared with equally common non-associated chains, HLA-associated TCR beta chains in a later analysis were more clonally expanded and had lower generation probabilities. In a later analysis, the rate of TCR association differed among HLA loci, with DRB1 alleles having the most associated TCRs and HLA-C alleles having the fewest. The classifier was reported to diagnose cytomegalovirus status with high specificity and sensitivity in both the original and validation cohorts. In a later analysis, most CMV-associated TCR beta chains were found to appear HLA-restricted, with HLA associations seemingly driven largely by CMV exposure.

Inclusive of the bounding cysteine and phenylalanine, the CDR3 is 14 residues long. Just CDR3 DNA is preserved here, 42 bases in frame from base 1. From a lookup of the germline V gene, CDR1 and CDR2 are ENHRY and SYGVKD. V is shortened by 4 bases, J by 6 bases, and the region joining them spans 15 bases. The cohort comprised some 680 healthy bone marrow donors. All cohort members were sampled while nominally healthy, although unrecorded immune exposures were likely present. The donor was CMV seropositive and was included in the group of some 290 seropositive cohort members. A peripheral blood sample was collected from each donor, and TCR beta sequencing was performed on peripheral blood mononuclear cells. Genomic DNA extraction from the blood cell samples was performed with the Qiagen DNeasy Blood Extraction Kit. Libraries were constructed by the immunoSEQ multiplex PCR assay. The multiplex PCR relied on a mix of 60 forward primers for TCR Vbeta segments and 13 reverse primers for TCR Jbeta segments. The CDR3 region of rearranged TCR beta genes was amplified from genomic DNA by a multiplex PCR assay. Amplified TCR beta libraries were sequenced as 87-base-pair reads on the Illumina HiSeq System. Regarding the original processing steps: A later analysis tallied 75 million to 85 million unique TCR beta chains across the 550 to 850 repertoires, and some 10 million of those chains were shared by two or more donors. Raw reads were error-corrected and collapsed into unique sequences with a nearest-neighbor algorithm that merged closely related sequences to remove PCR and sequencing errors. V, D and J gene segments were assigned by aligning CDR3 sequences to IMGT reference sequences. For a sequence to be retained, a match of at least six nucleotides was required to both a V gene segment and a J gene segment. A rearrangement was called productive if the CDR3 had no stop codons and remained in frame with V and J, and every other rearrangement was called non-productive. Following IMGT convention, CDR3 was defined as the stretch from the second conserved V-encoded cysteine to the conserved J-encoded phenylalanine. Sequences without an unambiguous match to a single V gene segment were excluded from the earlier analysis of about 630 of the donors. An earlier analysis of several hundred of the donors called V segments functional above 56.7% productive rearrangements and segregating when the between-donor standard deviation exceeded 5%. To diagnose cytomegalovirus status from the catalog of TCR beta chain sequences, a statistical classification framework was built. In a later analysis, TCR nucleotide sequences were compared against IMGT/GENE-DB human TR gene sequences so that V and J genes could be assigned. In a later analysis, CDR3 sequences and most-parsimonious VDJ recombination scenarios were assigned using the TCRdist pipeline. In a later analysis, each TCR beta chain was defined by its CDR3 amino acid sequence together with its V-gene family, and reads without a unique V-gene family were excluded. A later analysis removed over 500 highly shared, low-generation-probability nucleotide sequences to deal with suspected cross-contamination and a sequencing artifact. For each public chain, a later analysis derived a clonal expansion index from normalized ranks of inferred template counts within each repertoire. In a later analysis, generation probabilities were computed using a VDJ recombination model fitted to out-of-frame rearrangements, and the results were checked against IGoR. Hypergeometric tests were used in a later analysis to score TCR-TCR, TCR-HLA and TCR-CMV co-occurrence, with a repertoire-size bias correction applied to the TCR pairs. To estimate false discovery rates, a later analysis permuted the HLA or CMV assignments 20 times. In a later analysis, co-occurring TCRs were grouped using DBSCAN, and TCRdist sequence similarity was added for clustering within HLA-allele-positive subsets. Repertoires with fewer than 30,000 or more than 120,000 public chains, plus five repertoires with anomalous nucleotide sharing, were excluded from co-occurrence clustering. Sourced from immuneACCESS, this table was stored by TCRdb with only in-frame sequences that have V and J called. A share of the clones is absent; for the studies checked, an unresolved V gene accounts for under half, and the remainder has no known explanation. The V and J calls and clone size come from that table; D and trimming were worked out from the DNA. The sample table on file contains 60,000 or so clones. The leading ten clones occupy around 9% of the sample.

The sequence derives from a man over 45 in good health and CMV-seropositive. The chain links TRBV10-3 with TRBJ1-1, with the D gene not clear enough to name. Sequencing was performed on PBMCs. The CDR3 region has the sequence CAISAPGTQPEAFF. At the DNA level, the sequence is TGTGCCATCAGTGCCCCAGGCACACAGCCTGAAGCTTTCTTT.